The 8 T cell receptor beta chains reported below all come from one sample, sequenced in a study of T cell responses to AZD1222 COVID-19 vaccine. Some clones are missing from TCRdb's copy, which holds only in-frame ones; the method was immunoSEQ multiplex PCR. The sample includes some 200,000 clones, about nine tenths of them seen just once. Sequencing was performed on peripheral blood, taken on day 0 of AZD1222 vaccination. The receptors here all came from an adult in good health.

V is TRBV6-1 and J is TRBJ2-7; 10 bases fit TRBD2. With 0 bases clipped from V and 7 bases from J, the junction kept 12 bases outside the gene matches. From germline, CDR1 is MNHNS and CDR2 SASEGT. The CDR3 consists of 17 residues. The CDR3 DNA reads as TGTGCCAGCAGTGAAGCAGGCGGCAGCGGGAGGGCCGGGGAGCAGTACTTC. Its protein is CASSEAGGSGRAGEQYF.

The gene calls are TRBV30 and TRBJ1-5, with 7 bases identical to TRBD1. This CDR3 region has 15 residues. The germline gives CDR1 GTSNPN, CDR2 SVGIG (reference sequence). V lost 3 bases, J lost 3 bases, and 8 bases stayed unmatched. The CDR3 DNA sequence: TGTGCCTGGAGCAGGGGGGCAATCCTCAATCAGCCCCAGCATTTT. Protein: CAWSRGAILNQPQHF.

A few counts support this clone. The chain joins TRBV15 to TRBJ1-3; weak D call: TRBD1 (6 bases). The CDR3 sequence is 16 residues long. Germline V gene lookup returns CDR1 LNHNV and CDR2 YYDKDF (reference sequence). The V end lost 5 bases, the J end lost 0 bases, and 14 bases lay between the germline ends. The chain's CDR3 is CATSGALQGSGNTIYF. As DNA, the CDR3 is TGTGCCACCAGCGGGGCTCTACAGGGCTCTGGAAACACCATATATTTT.

This clone is a singleton in its sample. The genes are TRBV15 and TRBJ2-7; tentatively, D is TRBD1 (6 bases). V dropped 0 bases and J dropped 3 bases, with 9 bases sitting between them. CDR1 and CDR2 from the germline V gene are LNHNV and YYDKDF (reference sequence). This CDR3 region has 14 residues. The CDR3 region is CATSREGQSYEQYF. CDR3 in DNA: TGTGCCACCAGCAGAGAAGGACAGAGCTACGAGCAGTACTTC. Looking up the rest from reference TRBV15 and TRBJ2-7 gives the full variable domain: DAMVIQNPRYQVTQFGKPVTLSCSQTLNHNVMYWYQQKSSQAPKLLFHYYDKDFNNEADTPDNFQSRRPNTSFCFLDIRSPGLGDTAMYLCATSREGQSYEQYFGPGTRLTVT.

The CDR3 loop reads CASSDQTWGILFF. DNA of the CDR3: TGTGCCAGCAGTGACCAGACCTGGGGTATTCTGTTTTTT. V is TRBV2 and J is TRBJ1-4; no clear D gene. Per germline, CDR1 SNHLY and CDR2 FYNNEI. This CDR3 is built from 13 residues. V was cut by 3 bases and J by 14 bases, with 16 bases left in between.

The CDR3 region is CASSQVVLAGSYEQYF. CDR3 DNA sequence: TGTGCCAGCAGCCAAGTGGTATTAGCGGGGTCCTACGAGCAGTACTTC. The chain is built from TRBV4-2 and TRBJ2-7, with 8 bases matching TRBD2. Germline values: CDR1 LGHNA, CDR2 YNFKEQ. CDR3 size: 16 residues. Germline trimming cut 1 base from V and 1 base from J; bases unmatched to any gene: 6.

The chain joins TRBV19 to TRBJ1-5, with 8 positions matching TRBD1. The germline gives CDR1 LNHDA, CDR2 SQIVND (reference sequence). The junction had 7 bases not matched to a gene; V was cut back by 9 bases and J by 6 bases. The CDR3 is 13 amino acids. The CDR3 nucleotides read TGTGCCAGCCAGGGGGCGGAAATTCAGCCCCAGCATTTT. Translating it yields CASQGAEIQPQHF.

This clone has only one observation. The chain joins TRBV6-2 or TRBV6-3 to TRBJ2-1; TRBD2 aligns across 9 bases. Germline loops: CDR1 MNHEY, CDR2 SVGEGT. The CDR3 is 16 amino acids. V lost 6 bases to trimming and J lost 5 bases; unmatched junction nucleotides: 11. CDR3 nucleotides: TGTGCCAGCAGCCATAGGAGCGGGGGGTCGAACAATGAGCAGTTCTTC. Its protein is CASSHRSGGSNNEQFF.